These 6 T cell receptor beta chains came from one sample sequenced in a study of regulatory T cells in long-lasting Graves disease. Time point reported: newly diagnosed GD, antithyroid drugs for less than 3 months. Extracted PBMC RNA gave rise to the TCR library. Building the TCR beta libraries relied on iRepertoire HTBI primers, and CDR3 regions underwent Arm-PCR. TCRdb reanalysed the multiplex PCR reads using MiXCR and keeps one entry per CDR3 protein. The sample lists 620,000 or so distinct CDR3 sequences, roughly 15% occurring once. The same data also went into a second study, on T cells in Graves' hyperthyroidism and ophthalmopathy.

The sample was peripheral blood mononuclear cells (PBMCs), taken at new diagnosis, from a patient treated with antithyroid drugs. These receptors were collected from a woman in her thirties with Graves disease.

This chain joins TRBV7-8 and TRBJ2-7, with 9 nucleotides matching TRBD1. The germline V gene encodes CDR1 SGHVS and CDR2 FQNEAQ. This CDR3 has 16 amino acids. Trimming removed 5 bases from V and 2 bases from J; junction bases left unmatched: 10. Written as DNA, the CDR3 is TGTGCCAGCAGCCTAACAGGGGGCTCAACCACCTACGAGCAGTACTTC. It codes for CASSLTGGSTTYEQYF. Drawing the rest from reference TRBV7-8 and TRBJ2-7, the complete variable domain is GAGVSQSPRYKVAKRGQDVALRCDPISGHVSLFWYQQALGQGPEFLTYFQNEAQLDKSGLPSDRFFAERPEGSVSTLKIQRTQQEDSAVYLCASSLTGGSTTYEQYFGPGTRLTVT.

This clonotype occurred many times. V and J are TRBV15 and TRBJ1-1; a possible D gene is TRBD1 (5 bases). Trimming took off 1 base at V and 1 base at J, with 10 bases between the two ends. The CDR3 has 15 residues. The germline V gene encodes CDR1 LNHNV and CDR2 YYDKDF (reference sequence). The CDR3 protein is CATSRGGASNTEAFF. The CDR3 coding sequence is TGTGCCACCAGCAGAGGTGGGGCCTCGAACACTGAAGCTTTCTTT.

This clonotype appeared many times. The chain joins TRBV7-9 to TRBJ2-2, with 9 bases that match TRBD2. With 11 bases clipped from V and 0 bases from J, the junction kept 4 bases outside the gene matches. Germline CDR1 SEHNR, CDR2 FQNEAQ (reference sequence). The CDR3 loop spans 14 amino acids. The DNA of the CDR3 is TGTGCCCTAGCGGGATCCTCGAACACCGGGGAGCTGTTTTTT. It specifies CALAGSSNTGELFF.

The V call is TRBV18, the J call TRBJ2-7, with D possibly TRBD2 on 6 matching bases. This CDR3 has 16 amino acids. The germline gives CDR1 KGHSH, CDR2 LQKENI. Trimming left V 0 bases short and J 4 bases short, with 16 bases between. CDR3 region: CASSPPRGTGDYEQYF. The DNA for the CDR3 is TGTGCCAGCTCACCACCGCGGGGTACGGGGGATTACGAGCAGTACTTC.

This rearrangement joins TRBV6-1 to TRBJ1-5; D remains unclear. Germline-derived CDR1 and CDR2 are MNHNS and SASEGT. The germline V and J ends were trimmed by 6 bases and 0 bases, with 12 bases remaining between them. The CDR3 is 15 amino acids. CDR3: CASSLNGDSNQPQHF. CDR3 DNA sequence: TGTGCCAGCAGCTTGAATGGGGATAGCAATCAGCCCCAGCATTTT.

This clonotype came up many times. This chain uses TRBV10-3 with TRBJ2-1; D remains ambiguous. This CDR3 is 15 amino acids long. The germline CDR1 and CDR2 sequences are ENHRY and SYGVKD. Between the trimmed V and J ends, which lost 0 bases and 7 bases, there was a span of 13 bases. CDR3 sequence: CAISESLGVRNEQFF. In DNA, the CDR3 is TGTGCCATCAGTGAGTCGTTAGGTGTGAGGAATGAGCAGTTCTTC.